This T cell receptor beta chain was recovered during a study of blood T cell repertoires in COVID-19 (TCRdb year 2020). Looking at the study overall: Samples from collaborators originated in the United States, Italy and Spain and spanned both the acute and convalescent phases of COVID-19. Where available, HLA class I and class II types were obtained from metadata supplied by the sample provider rather than from assay-based typing. Sample metadata almost always included a de-identified subject ID, COVID-19 status, age in years and sex. The repertoires were released in a freely available public database meant as a resource for research on the immune response to SARS-CoV-2. The material from the prospective study consisted of cDNA or gDNA derived from T cells, B-cell-depleted T cells, or PBMCs. Subjects who had been exposed to COVID-19, were actively infected with it, or had recovered from it provided the deeply sampled blood TCRbeta repertoires that made up the dataset. The samples were drawn from the first 160 participants of the ongoing ImmuneRACE study and from 1,200 or so subjects provided by 6 global collaborators. Results and caveats for the whole study, not just this receptor: How much clinical and demographic metadata was included differed by source and by participant, and the metadata was provided uncurated.

The collaborating institutions used their own protocols to collect whole blood in K2EDTA tubes. For TCRbeta analysis, collaborator samples were shipped as frozen whole blood, as isolated PBMCs, or as DNA extracted from either sample type. The germline ends are 18 bases apart after V is trimmed by 3 bases and J by 2 bases. Taken from cysteine to phenylalanine, the CDR3 has 17 residues. The read is trimmed to its CDR3 DNA, 51 bases read in frame from base 1. The germline V gene (reference sequence) yields LGHDT for CDR1 and YNNKEL for CDR2. As for this clone: Its target antigen remains unknown. No clone much larger than this one lies a single base away; base qualities are absent.

TCRbeta CDR3 regions were amplified from genomic DNA by means of the immunoSEQ Assay, a bias-controlled multiplex PCR. In the authors' own workflow: Within the assay, amplification of reference gene primers was used to estimate how many nucleated cells each sample contained. Sequence reads were collapsed and filtered to measure the absolute abundance of every unique TCRbeta CDR3 rearrangement. For each sample, productive Simpson clonality was calculated as the square root of Simpson's diversity index over productive rearrangements. TCRdb provides this immuneACCESS table in a form limited to in-frame rearrangements. Some clones are lacking; in checked studies, under half of them reflect an unresolved V gene, and why the rest are absent is not known. That table furnishes V, J and clone size, whereas the DNA furnished D and trimming. The sample table shows approximately 210,000 clones, and roughly 82% are seen once. The ten largest clones add up to approximately 12% of the sample.

Rearrangement joined TRBV3-1 (or the pseudogene TRBV3-2) to TRBJ2-3, and the D gene may be TRBD2, 5 bases matching. The source is a woman in her forties with acute or convalescent COVID-19. Sample: peripheral blood. The sequence in DNA is TGTGCCAGCAGCCAGGGTCCAAGCGGCATTTTCACAGATACGCAGTATTTT. Translated, it gives CASSQGPSGIFTDTQYF.